This TCR beta chain came from a study of T-cell reconstitution after alpha-beta-depleted transplantation in children. General observations from the study: Some patients' high day-60 TCRbeta diversity was attributed to recipient cells surviving conditioning. From newly produced T cells came most of the T-cell counts and diversity one year after transplant.

This clonotype was found many times. No antigen is known for it. CDR1 is SGHAT, CDR2 FQNNGV, per germline. The CDR3 loop spans 12 amino acids. Trimming pared 4 bases from V and 0 bases from J, leaving 4 bases between. Researchers prepared the TCRbeta library using unique molecular identifiers, the study reports. MiXCR was run by TCRdb on the PCR reads, yielding one entry per CDR3 protein. This sample has hundreds of thousands of distinct CDR3 sequences; roughly 7.8% occur once, and the top ten carry approximately 8.6%. The input for sequencing was peripheral blood, taken 360 days after TCRalphabeta/CD19-depleted stem cell transplant. The chain combines TRBV11-2 with TRBJ2-7; D unclear. This TCR was recovered from a female patient younger than 10 who had a stem cell transplant for Fanconi anemia, so the T cells may come from the graft donor. The CDR3 bases are TGTGCCAGCAGCTGGCACTCCTACGAGCAGTACTTC. Protein sequence: CASSWHSYEQYF. Supplemented by reference TRBV11-2 and TRBJ2-7, the full variable domain reads EAGVAQSPRYKIIEKRQSVAFWCNPISGHATLYWYQQILGQGPKLLIQFQNNGVVDDSQLPKDRFSAERLKGVDSTLKIQPAKLEDSAVYLCASSWHSYEQYFGPGTRLTVT.